This T cell receptor (beta chain) derives from a study of T cell responses to AZD1222 COVID-19 vaccine. Worth noting for this clone: What it binds is unknown.

TCRdb keeps only in-frame clones here, not all; method: immunoSEQ multiplex PCR. The repertoire holds approximately 200,000 clones, with approximately 93% as singletons. Overall study findings and caveats: After two AZD1222 doses, spike-specific TCR breadth and depth rose versus day 0. The repertoires were collected only after the peak T cell response.

Germline CDR1 reads SGHTA; CDR2 reads FQGNSA. V was trimmed by 5 bases and J by 1 base, leaving 12 bases between them. This CDR3 comprises 14 residues. Sequenced material: peripheral blood, taken 28 days after the second AZD1222 dose. This TCR derives from an adult who received the AZD1222 COVID-19 vaccine. The chain combines TRBV7-2 with TRBJ2-7; D uncertain. This CDR3 reads CASSHVGYSYEQYF. The CDR3 nucleotides read TGTGCCAGCAGCCACGTCGGCTATTCCTACGAGCAGTACTTC.